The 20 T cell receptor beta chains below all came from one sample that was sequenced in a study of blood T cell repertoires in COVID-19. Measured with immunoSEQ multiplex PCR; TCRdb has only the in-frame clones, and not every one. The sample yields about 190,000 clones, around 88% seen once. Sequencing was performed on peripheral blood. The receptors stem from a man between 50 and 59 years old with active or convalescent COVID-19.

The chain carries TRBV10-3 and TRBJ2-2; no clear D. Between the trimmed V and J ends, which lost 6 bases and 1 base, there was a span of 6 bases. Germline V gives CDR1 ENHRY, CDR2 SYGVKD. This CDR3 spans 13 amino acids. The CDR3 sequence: CAISSGNTGELFF. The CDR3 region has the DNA TGTGCCATCAGCTCAGGGAACACCGGGGAGCTGTTTTTT.

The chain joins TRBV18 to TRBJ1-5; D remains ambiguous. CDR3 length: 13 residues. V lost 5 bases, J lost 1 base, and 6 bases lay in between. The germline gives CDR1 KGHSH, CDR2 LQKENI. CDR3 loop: CASSGVSNQPQHF. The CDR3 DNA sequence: TGTGCCAGCTCAGGAGTGAGCAATCAGCCCCAGCATTTT.

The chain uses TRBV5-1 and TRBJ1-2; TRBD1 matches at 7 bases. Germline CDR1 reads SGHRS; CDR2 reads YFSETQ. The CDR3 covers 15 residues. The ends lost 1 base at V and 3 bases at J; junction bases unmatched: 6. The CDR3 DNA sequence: TGCGCCAGCAGCTTGAGACGACAGGGACACTATGGCTACACCTTC. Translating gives CASSLRRQGHYGYTF.

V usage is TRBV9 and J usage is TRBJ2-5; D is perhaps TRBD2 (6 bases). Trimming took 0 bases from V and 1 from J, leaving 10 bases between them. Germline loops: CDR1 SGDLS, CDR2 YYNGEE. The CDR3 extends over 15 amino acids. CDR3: CASSVVTGVQETQYF. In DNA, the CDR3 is TGTGCCAGCAGCGTAGTAACGGGGGTCCAAGAGACCCAGTACTTC.

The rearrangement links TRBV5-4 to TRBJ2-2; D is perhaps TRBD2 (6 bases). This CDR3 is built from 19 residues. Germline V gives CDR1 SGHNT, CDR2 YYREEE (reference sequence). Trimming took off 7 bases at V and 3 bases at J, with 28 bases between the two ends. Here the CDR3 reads CASGGGSRTRWADTGELFF. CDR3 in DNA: TGTGCCAGCGGTGGAGGGAGTCGAACCCGTTGGGCCGACACCGGGGAGCTGTTTTTT.

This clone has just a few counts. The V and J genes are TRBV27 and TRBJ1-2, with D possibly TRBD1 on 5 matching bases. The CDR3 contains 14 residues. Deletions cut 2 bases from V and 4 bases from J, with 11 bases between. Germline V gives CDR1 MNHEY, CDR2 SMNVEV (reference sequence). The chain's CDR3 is CASSLGSGFYGYTF. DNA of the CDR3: TGTGCCAGCAGTTTAGGTTCAGGGTTCTATGGCTACACCTTC.

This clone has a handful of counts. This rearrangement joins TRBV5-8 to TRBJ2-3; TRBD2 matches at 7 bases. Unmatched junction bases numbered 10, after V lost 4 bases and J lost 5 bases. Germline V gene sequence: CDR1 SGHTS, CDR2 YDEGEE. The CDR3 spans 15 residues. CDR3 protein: CASSQLLAAGDTQYF. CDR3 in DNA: TGTGCCAGCAGCCAACTTCTAGCGGCGGGAGATACGCAGTATTTT. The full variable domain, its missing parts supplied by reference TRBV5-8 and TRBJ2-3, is EAGVTQSPTHLIKTRGQQATLRCSPISGHTSVYWYQQALGLGLQFLLWYDEGEERNRGNFPPRFSGRQFPNYSSELNVNALELEDSALYLCASSQLLAAGDTQYFGPGTRLTVL.

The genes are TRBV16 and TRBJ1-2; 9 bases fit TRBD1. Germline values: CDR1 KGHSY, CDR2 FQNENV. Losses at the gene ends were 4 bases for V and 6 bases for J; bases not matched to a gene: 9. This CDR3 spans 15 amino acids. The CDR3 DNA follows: TGTGCCAGCAGCCGCCATGACAGGGGGGAGAATGGCTACACCTTC. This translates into CASSRHDRGENGYTF.

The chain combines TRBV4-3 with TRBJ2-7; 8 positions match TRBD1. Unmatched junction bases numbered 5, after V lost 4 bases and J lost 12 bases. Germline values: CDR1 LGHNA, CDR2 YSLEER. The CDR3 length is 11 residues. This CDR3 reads CASSRGQGLYF. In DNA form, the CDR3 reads TGCGCCAGCAGCCGAGGACAGGGTCTGTACTTC.

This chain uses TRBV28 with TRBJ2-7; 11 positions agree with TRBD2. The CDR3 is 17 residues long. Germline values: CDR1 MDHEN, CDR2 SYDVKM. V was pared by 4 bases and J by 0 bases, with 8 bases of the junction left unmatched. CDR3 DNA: TGTGCCAGCAGTTCATTAGCGGGAGGGGCATCCTCCTACGAGCAGTACTTC. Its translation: CASSSLAGGASSYEQYF.

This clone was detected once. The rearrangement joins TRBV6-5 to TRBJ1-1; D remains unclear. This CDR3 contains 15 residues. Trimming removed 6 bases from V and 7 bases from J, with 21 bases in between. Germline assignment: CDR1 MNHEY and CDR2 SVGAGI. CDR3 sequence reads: CASRPAGQRGGEAFF. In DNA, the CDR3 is TGTGCCAGCAGACCCGCTGGGCAGCGGGGTGGTGAAGCTTTCTTT.

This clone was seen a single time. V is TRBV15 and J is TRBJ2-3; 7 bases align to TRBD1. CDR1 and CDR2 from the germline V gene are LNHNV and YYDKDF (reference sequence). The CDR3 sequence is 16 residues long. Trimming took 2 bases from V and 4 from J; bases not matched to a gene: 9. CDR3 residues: CATSRPTGTSADTQYF. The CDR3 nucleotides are TGTGCCACCAGCAGACCGACAGGGACCTCCGCAGATACGCAGTATTTT.

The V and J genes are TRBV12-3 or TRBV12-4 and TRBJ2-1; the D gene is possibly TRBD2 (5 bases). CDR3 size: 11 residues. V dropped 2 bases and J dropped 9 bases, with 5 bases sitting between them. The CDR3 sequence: CASSLRGEQFF. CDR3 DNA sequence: TGTGCCAGCAGTTTACGGGGTGAGCAGTTCTTC.

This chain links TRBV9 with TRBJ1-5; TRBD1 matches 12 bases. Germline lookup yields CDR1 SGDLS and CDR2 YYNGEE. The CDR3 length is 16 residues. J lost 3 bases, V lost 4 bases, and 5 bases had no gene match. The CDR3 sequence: CASSPGTGGLNQPQHF. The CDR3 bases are TGTGCCAGCAGCCCCGGGACAGGGGGCCTCAATCAGCCCCAGCATTTT.

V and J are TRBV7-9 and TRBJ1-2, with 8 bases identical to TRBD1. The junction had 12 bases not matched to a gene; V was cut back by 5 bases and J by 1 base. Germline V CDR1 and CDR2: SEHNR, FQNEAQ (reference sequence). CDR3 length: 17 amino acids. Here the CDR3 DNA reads TGTGCCAGCAGCCCGTGGGACGGGACAGGCGATAACTATGGCTACACCTTC. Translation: CASSPWDGTGDNYGYTF. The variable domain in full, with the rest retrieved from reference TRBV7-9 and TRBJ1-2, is DTGVSQNPRHKITKRGQNVTFRCDPISEHNRLYWYRQTLGQGPEFLTYFQNEAQLEKSRLLSDRFSAERPKGSFSTLEIQRTEQGDSAMYLCASSPWDGTGDNYGYTFGSGTRLTVV.

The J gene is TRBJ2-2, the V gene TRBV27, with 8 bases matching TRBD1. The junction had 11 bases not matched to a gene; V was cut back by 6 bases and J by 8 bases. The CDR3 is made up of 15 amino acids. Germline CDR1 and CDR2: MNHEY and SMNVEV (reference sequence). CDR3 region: CASRAGNRGRGELFF. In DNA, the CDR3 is TGTGCCAGCAGGGCCGGGAACAGGGGGAGGGGGGAGCTGTTTTTT.

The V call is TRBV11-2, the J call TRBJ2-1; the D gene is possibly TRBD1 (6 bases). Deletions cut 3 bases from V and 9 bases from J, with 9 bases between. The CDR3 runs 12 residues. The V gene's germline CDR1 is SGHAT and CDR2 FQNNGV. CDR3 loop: CASSFQGTEQFF. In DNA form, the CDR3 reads TGTGCCAGCAGCTTCCAGGGGACTGAGCAGTTCTTC.

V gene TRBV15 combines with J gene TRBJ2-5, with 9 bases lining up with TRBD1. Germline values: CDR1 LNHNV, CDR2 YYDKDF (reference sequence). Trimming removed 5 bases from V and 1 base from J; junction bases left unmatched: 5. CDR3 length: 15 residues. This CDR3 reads CATSDRGYSQETQYF. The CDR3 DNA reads TGTGCCACCAGCGACAGGGGGTATAGCCAAGAGACCCAGTACTTC.

CDR3 nucleotide sequence: TGTGCCACCAGTGATGGGAGCTCGACCAACCGGGAGACCCAGTACTTC. Protein sequence: CATSDGSSTNRETQYF. V usage is TRBV24-1 and J usage is TRBJ2-5, with a weak D call TRBD2 (5 bases). The germline V gene has CDR1 KGHDR and CDR2 SFDVKD. This CDR3 is built from 16 residues. Trimming stripped 3 bases from V and 5 bases from J, with 18 bases between.

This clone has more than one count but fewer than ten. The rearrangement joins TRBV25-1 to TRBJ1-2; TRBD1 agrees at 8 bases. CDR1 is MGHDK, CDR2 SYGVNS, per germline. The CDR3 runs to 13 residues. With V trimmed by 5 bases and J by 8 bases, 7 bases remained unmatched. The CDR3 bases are TGTGCCAGCAGTTTCGACAGGGGCGCGGGCTACACCTTC. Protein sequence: CASSFDRGAGYTF.